A single sample gave rise to the 3 T cell receptor beta chains below, sequenced in a study of T-cell reconstitution after alpha-beta-depleted transplantation in children. Preparation of the TCRbeta library involved a method that used unique molecular identifiers. Each CDR3 protein gets one entry after TCRdb re-called the PCR reads with MiXCR. This sample has about a million distinct CDR3 sequences, with roughly 29% found just once. The sequences come from PBMCs, mostly from graft donor cells, collected 360 days after TCRalphabeta/CD19-depleted stem cell transplant. These receptors all stem from a boy in the first two years of life who had a stem cell transplant for SCID, so the T cells may come from the graft donor.

The rearrangement uses TRBV7-2 and TRBJ2-1; no clear D gene. From germline, CDR1 is SGHTA and CDR2 FQGNSA. This CDR3 has 14 amino acids. Trimming took off 5 bases at V and 4 bases at J, with 12 bases between the two ends. The chain's CDR3 is CASSASPTYNEQFF. The CDR3 region has the DNA TGTGCCAGCAGCGCCTCCCCCACTTACAATGAGCAGTTCTTC.

This clonotype was detected a few times. This chain connects TRBV20-1 to TRBJ2-4; D perhaps matches TRBD2 (6 bases). Germline values: CDR1 DFQATT, CDR2 SNEGSKA (reference sequence). V gave up 3 bases and J gave up 0 bases, with 15 bases separating them. CDR3 length equals 16 residues. This CDR3 reads CSASAGTGLAKNIQYF. The CDR3 nucleotides are TGCAGTGCTAGTGCGGGGACTGGGCTAGCCAAAAACATTCAGTACTTC.

This clonotype was observed a few times. The V gene is TRBV7-2, the J gene TRBJ2-1; D uncertain. Germline loops: CDR1 SGHTA, CDR2 FQGNSA. V shed 5 bases and J shed 8 bases, with 19 bases lying between them. This CDR3 contains 15 residues. The CDR3 protein is CASSPTEYDLDEQFF. For the CDR3, the DNA is TGTGCCAGCAGCCCCACGGAGTATGATCTGGATGAGCAGTTCTTC.